One TCR beta chain is described in this entry. The antigen is undetermined. J lost 2 bases, V lost 9 bases, and 15 bases had no gene match. The CDR3 runs 17 residues. CDR1 WNHNN and CDR2 SYGVQD come from the germline V gene (reference sequence). The PCR had 60 Vbeta and 13 Jbeta primers. Profiled with immunoSEQ multiplex PCR; TCRdb holds only in-frame clones, not every one. The sample consists of roughly 100,000 clones, approximately 70% of them appearing once. This entry comes from a study of cytomegalovirus exposure and HLA in healthy donors. Study-wide results and limits: Most CMV-associated TCR beta chains appeared HLA-restricted in a later analysis.

The clonotype originates from a man aged 25-45 years in good health and CMV-seronegative. The genes are TRBV10-1 and TRBJ2-5; 10 bases fit TRBD2. The sample was PBMCs. This chain's CDR3 is CASQFSGRKRSQETQYF. In DNA, the CDR3 is TGCGCCAGTCAGTTTAGCGGGAGGAAAAGGAGTCAAGAGACCCAGTACTTC.